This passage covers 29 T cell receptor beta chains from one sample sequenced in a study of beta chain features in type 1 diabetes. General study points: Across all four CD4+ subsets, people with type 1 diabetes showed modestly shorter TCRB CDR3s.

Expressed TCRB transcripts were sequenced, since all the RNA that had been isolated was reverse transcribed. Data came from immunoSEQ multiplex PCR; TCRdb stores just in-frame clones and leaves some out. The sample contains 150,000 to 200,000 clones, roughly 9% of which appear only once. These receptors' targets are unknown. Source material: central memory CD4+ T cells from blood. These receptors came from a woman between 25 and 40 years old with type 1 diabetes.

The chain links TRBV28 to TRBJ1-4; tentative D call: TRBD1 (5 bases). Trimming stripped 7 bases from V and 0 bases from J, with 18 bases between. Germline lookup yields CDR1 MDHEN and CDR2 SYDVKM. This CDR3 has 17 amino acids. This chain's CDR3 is CASTSDQGFATNEKLFF. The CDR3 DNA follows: TGTGCCAGCACCTCAGATCAGGGATTTGCAACTAATGAAAAACTGTTTTTT.

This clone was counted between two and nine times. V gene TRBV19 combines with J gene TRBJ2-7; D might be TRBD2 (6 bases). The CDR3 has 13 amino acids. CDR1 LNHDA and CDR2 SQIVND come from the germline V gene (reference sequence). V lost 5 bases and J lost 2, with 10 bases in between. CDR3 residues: CASSRLVAYEQYF. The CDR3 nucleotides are TGTGCCAGTAGTCGACTAGTAGCCTACGAGCAGTACTTC.

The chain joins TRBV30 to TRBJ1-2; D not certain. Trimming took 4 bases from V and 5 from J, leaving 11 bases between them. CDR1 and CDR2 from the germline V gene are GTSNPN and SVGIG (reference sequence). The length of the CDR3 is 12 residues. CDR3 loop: CAWTEGGYGYTF. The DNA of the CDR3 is TGTGCCTGGACTGAAGGCGGTTATGGCTACACCTTC.

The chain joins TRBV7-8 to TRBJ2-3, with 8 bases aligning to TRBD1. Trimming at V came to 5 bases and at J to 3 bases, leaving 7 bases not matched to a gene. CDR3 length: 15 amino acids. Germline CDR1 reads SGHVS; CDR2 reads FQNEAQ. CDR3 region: CASSVRTGRTDTQYF. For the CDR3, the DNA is TGTGCCAGCAGCGTCAGGACAGGGAGGACAGATACGCAGTATTTT.

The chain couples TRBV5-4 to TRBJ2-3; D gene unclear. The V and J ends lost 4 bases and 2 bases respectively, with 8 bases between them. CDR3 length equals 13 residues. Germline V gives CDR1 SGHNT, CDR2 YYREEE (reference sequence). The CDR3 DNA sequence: TGTGCCAGCAGCGCCAGATCCACAGATACGCAGTATTTT. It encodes CASSARSTDTQYF.

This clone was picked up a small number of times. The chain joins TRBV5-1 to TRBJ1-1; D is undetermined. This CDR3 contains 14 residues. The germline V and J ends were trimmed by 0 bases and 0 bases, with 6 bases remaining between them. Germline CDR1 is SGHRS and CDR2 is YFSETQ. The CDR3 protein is CASSLVPVNTEAFF. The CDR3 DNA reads TGCGCCAGCAGCTTGGTCCCAGTGAACACTGAAGCTTTCTTT.

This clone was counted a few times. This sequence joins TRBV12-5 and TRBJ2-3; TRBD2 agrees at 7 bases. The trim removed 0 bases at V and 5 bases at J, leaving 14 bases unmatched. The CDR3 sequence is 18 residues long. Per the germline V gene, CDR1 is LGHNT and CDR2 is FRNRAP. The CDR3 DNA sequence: TGTGCTAGTGGTTTGGTTCCTGACGGGAGGCATCGGGTAGATACGCAGTATTTT. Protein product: CASGLVPDGRHRVDTQYF.

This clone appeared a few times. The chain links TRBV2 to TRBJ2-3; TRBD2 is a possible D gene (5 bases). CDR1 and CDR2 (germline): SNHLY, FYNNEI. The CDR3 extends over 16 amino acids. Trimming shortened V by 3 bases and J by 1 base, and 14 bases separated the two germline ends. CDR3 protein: CASSDDSGRGTDTQYF. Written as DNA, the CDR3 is TGTGCCAGCAGTGATGATTCGGGAAGGGGCACAGATACGCAGTATTTT.

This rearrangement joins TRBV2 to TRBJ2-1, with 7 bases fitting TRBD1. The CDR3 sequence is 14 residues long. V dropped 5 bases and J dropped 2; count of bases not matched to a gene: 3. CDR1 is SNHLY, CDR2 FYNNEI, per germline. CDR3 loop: CASSLQGTYNEQFF. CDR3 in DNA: TGTGCCAGCAGTTTACAGGGGACCTACAATGAGCAGTTCTTC.

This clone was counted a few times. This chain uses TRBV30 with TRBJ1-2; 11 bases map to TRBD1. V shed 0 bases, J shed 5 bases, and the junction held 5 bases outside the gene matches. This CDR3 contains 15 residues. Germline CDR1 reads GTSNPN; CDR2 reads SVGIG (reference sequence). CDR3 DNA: TGTGCCTGGAGTGTACAGGGGACAGGGGGTTATGGCTACACCTTC. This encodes CAWSVQGTGGYGYTF.

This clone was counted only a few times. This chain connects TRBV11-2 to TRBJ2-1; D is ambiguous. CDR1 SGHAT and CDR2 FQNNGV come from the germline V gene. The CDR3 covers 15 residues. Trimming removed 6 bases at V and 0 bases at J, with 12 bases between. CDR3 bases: TGTGCCAGCAGATCTCAGGCGAGCTCCTACAATGAGCAGTTCTTC. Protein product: CASRSQASSYNEQFF.

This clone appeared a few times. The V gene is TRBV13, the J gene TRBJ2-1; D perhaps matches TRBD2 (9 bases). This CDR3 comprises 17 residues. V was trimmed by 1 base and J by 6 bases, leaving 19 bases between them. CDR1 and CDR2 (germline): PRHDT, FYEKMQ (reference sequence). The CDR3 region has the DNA TGTGCCAGCAGCTTAGCCAGGGGGCGGGAGGGCCGCAATGAGCAGTTCTTC. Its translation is CASSLARGREGRNEQFF.

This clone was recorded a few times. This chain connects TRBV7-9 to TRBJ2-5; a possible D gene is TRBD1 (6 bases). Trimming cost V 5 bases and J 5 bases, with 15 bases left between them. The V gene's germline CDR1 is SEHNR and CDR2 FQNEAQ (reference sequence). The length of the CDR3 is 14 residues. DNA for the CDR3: TGTGCCAGCAGCGGACAGTTCGCTGGGGAGACCCAGTACTTC. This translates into CASSGQFAGETQYF.

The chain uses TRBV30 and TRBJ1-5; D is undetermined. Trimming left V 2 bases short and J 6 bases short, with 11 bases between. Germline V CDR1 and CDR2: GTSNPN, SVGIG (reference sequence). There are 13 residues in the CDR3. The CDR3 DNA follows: TGTGCCTGGAGTAAGGGAGGAGGTCAGCCCCAGCATTTT. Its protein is CAWSKGGGQPQHF.

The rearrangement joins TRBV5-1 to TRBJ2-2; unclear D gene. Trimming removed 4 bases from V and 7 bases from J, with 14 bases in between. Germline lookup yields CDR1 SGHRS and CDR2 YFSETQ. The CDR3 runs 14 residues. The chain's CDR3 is CASSGLGSNGELFF. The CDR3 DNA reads TGCGCCAGCAGCGGATTGGGCAGCAACGGGGAGCTGTTTTTT. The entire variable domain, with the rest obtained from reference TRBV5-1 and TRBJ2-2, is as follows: KAGVTQTPRYLIKTRGQQVTLSCSPISGHRSVSWYQQTPGQGLQFLFEYFSETQRNKGNFPGRFSGRQFSNSRSEMNVSTLELGDSALYLCASSGLGSNGELFFGEGSRLTVL.

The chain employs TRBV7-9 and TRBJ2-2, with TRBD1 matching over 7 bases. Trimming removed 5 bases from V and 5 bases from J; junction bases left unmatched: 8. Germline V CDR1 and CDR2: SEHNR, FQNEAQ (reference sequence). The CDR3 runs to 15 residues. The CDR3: CASSQPGQRTGELFF. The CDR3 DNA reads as TGTGCCAGCAGCCAGCCGGGACAGCGAACCGGGGAGCTGTTTTTT.

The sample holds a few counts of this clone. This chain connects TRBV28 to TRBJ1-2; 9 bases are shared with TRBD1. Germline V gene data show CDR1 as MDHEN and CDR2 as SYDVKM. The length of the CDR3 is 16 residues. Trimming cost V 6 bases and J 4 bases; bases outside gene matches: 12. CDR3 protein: CASSKTGQGSLYGYTF. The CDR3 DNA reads TGTGCCAGCAGCAAAACGGGACAGGGATCCCTCTATGGCTACACCTTC.

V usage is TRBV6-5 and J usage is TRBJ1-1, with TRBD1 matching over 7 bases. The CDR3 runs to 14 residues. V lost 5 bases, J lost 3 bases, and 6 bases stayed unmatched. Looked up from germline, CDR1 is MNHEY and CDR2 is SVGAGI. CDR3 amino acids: CASSASTGDTEAFF. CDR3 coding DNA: TGTGCCAGCAGTGCCTCCACAGGGGACACTGAAGCTTTCTTT.

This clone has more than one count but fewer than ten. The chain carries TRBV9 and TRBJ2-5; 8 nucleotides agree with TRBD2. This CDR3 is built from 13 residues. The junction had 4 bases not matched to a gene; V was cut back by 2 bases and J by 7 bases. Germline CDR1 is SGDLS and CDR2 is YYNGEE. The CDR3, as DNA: TGTGCCAGCAGCGTGGGACTAGTGGGGACCCAGTACTTC. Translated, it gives CASSVGLVGTQYF. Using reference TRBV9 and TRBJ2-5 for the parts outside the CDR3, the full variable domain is DSGVTQTPKHLITATGQRVTLRCSPRSGDLSVYWYQQSLDQGLQFLIQYYNGEERAKGNILERFSAQQFPDLHSELNLSSLELGDSALYFCASSVGLVGTQYFGPGTRLLVL.

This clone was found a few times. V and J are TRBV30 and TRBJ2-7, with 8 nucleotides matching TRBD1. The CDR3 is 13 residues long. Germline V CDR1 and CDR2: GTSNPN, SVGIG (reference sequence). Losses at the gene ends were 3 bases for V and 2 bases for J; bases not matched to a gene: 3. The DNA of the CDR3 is TGTGCCTGGAGCCCGGACAGGGCCTACGAGCAGTACTTC. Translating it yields CAWSPDRAYEQYF.

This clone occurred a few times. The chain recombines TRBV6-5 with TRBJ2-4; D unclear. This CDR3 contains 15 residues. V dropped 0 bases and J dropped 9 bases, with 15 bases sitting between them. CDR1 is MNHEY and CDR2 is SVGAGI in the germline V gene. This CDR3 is CASSYSPEGVGIQYF. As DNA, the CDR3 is TGTGCCAGCAGTTACTCACCAGAAGGAGTCGGCATTCAGTACTTC.

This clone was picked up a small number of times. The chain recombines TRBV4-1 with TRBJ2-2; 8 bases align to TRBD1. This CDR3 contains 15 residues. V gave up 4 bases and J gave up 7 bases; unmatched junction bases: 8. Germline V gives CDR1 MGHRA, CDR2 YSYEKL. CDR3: CASSPGQGKIGELFF. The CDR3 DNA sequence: TGCGCCAGCAGCCCCGGACAGGGAAAAATCGGGGAGCTGTTTTTT.

The CDR3 spells CASSLGQGGYTF. DNA for the CDR3: TGTGCCAGCAGTTTAGGACAGGGGGGCTACACCTTC. This sequence joins TRBV28 and TRBJ1-2; 9 nucleotides match TRBD1. The J segment lost 8 bases and the V segment lost 2 bases, leaving 0 bases of the junction unmatched. CDR1 is MDHEN, CDR2 SYDVKM, per germline. The CDR3 sequence is 12 residues long.

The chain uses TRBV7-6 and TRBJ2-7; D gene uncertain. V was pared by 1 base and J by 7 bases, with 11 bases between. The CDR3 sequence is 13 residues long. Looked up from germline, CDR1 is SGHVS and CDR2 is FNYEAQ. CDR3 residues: CASSLGHNREQYF. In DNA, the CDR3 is TGTGCCAGCAGCTTAGGACATAATAGGGAGCAGTACTTC.

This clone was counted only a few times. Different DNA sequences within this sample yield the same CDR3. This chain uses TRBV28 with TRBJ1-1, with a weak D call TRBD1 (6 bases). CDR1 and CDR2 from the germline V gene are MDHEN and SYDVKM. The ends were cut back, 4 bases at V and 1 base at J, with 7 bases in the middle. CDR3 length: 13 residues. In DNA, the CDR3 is TGTGCCAGCAGTTCGGGACAGAACACTGAAGCTTTCTTT. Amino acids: CASSSGQNTEAFF.

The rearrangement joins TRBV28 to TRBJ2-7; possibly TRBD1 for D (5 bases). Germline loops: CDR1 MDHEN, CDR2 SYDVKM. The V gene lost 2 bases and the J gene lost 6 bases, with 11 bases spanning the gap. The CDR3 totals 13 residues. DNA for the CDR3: TGTGCCAGCAGTTTACTAAGGCAGGGCGAGCAGTACTTC. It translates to CASSLLRQGEQYF.

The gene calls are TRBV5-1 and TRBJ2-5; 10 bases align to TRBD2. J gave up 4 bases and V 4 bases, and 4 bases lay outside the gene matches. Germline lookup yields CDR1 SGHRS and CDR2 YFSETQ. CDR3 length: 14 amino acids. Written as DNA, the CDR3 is TGCGCCAGCAGCAGAGTAGCGGGAGGAGAGACCCAGTACTTC. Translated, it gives CASSRVAGGETQYF.

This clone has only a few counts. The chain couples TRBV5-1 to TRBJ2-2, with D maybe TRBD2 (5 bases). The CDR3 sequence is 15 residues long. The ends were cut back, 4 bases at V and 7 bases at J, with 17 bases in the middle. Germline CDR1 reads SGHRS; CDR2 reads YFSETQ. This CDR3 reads CASSIRTGWDGELFF. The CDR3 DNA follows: TGCGCCAGCAGCATCCGGACGGGGTGGGACGGGGAGCTGTTTTTT.

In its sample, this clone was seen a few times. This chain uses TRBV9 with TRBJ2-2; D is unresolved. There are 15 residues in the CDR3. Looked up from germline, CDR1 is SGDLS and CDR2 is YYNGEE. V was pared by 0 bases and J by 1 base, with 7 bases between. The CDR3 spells CASSVEPGNTGELFF. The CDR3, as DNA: TGTGCCAGCAGCGTAGAACCAGGGAACACCGGGGAGCTGTTTTTT.